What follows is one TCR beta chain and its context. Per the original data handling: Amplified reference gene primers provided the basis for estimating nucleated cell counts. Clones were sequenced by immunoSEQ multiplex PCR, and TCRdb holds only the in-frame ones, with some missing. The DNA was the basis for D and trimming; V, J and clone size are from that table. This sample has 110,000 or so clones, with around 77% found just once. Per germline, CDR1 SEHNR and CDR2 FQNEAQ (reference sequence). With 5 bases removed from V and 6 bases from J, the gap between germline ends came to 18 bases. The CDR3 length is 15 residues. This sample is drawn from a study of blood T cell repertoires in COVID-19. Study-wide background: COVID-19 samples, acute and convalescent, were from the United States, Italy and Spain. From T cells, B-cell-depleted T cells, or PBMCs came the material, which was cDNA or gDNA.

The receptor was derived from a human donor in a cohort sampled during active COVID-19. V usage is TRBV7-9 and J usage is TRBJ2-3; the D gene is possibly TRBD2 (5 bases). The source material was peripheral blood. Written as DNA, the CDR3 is TGTGCCAGCAGCGGGCCCTCGGGAATGCGGGATACGCAGTATTTT. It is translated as CASSGPSGMRDTQYF.